What follows are 25 T cell receptor beta chains derived from one specimen sequenced in a study of T cell responses to AZD1222 COVID-19 vaccine. TCRdb's copy holds only in-frame clones and misses some; the assay was immunoSEQ multiplex PCR. The sample yields some 130,000 clones, about 90% seen once. This specimen consisted of peripheral blood, obtained on day 0 of AZD1222 vaccination. These TCRs come from an adult in good health.

The rearrangement uses TRBV19 and TRBJ1-1; D is ambiguous. V was cut by 9 bases and J by 1 base, with 15 bases left in between. Germline CDR1 and CDR2: LNHDA and SQIVND (reference sequence). The CDR3 length is 14 residues. CDR3 amino acids: CASRTWQQNTEAFF. The DNA of the CDR3 is TGTGCCAGCAGGACTTGGCAGCAGAACACTGAAGCTTTCTTT.

The chain links TRBV4-1 to TRBJ1-2; D call uncertain. CDR1 and CDR2 from the germline V gene are MGHRA and YSYEKL. The CDR3 spans 18 residues. The V end was cut by 0 bases, the J end by 5 bases, with 22 bases between. This CDR3 is CASSQDLRVFYPYYGYTF. In DNA, the CDR3 is TGCGCCAGCAGCCAAGATCTCCGGGTTTTTTATCCTTATTATGGCTACACCTTC.

The gene calls are TRBV19 and TRBJ1-1; D is ambiguous. V gave up 1 base and J gave up 1 base, with 13 bases separating them. In germline, CDR1 is LNHDA, CDR2 SQIVND (reference sequence). There are 16 residues in the CDR3. In nucleotides, the CDR3 is TGTGCCAGTAGTATAGTCCGGAGAATTTCGAACACTGAAGCTTTCTTT. It yields the protein CASSIVRRISNTEAFF.

The chain joins TRBV29-1 to TRBJ2-3, with a tentative D call TRBD1 (6 bases). CDR3 size: 14 residues. Deletions cut 1 base from V and 2 bases from J, with 10 bases between. The V gene's germline CDR1 is SQVTM and CDR2 ANQGSEA. The CDR3 DNA is TGCAGCGTTGAAGGGCAGGGGTACACAGATACGCAGTATTTT. Its protein product is CSVEGQGYTDTQYF.

The chain joins TRBV6-5 to TRBJ1-2, with D tentatively TRBD1 (6 bases). Germline lookup yields CDR1 MNHEY and CDR2 SVGAGI. The length of the CDR3 is 14 residues. Written as DNA, the CDR3 is TGTGGAGGGGGAGGGGTGGAGGATTCCAATGGCTACACCTTC. Translated, it gives CGGGGVEDSNGYTF.

This chain links TRBV2 with TRBJ2-2; 9 nucleotides agree with TRBD2. The germline CDR1 and CDR2 sequences are SNHLY and FYNNEI. This CDR3 has 15 residues. The junction had 4 bases not matched to a gene; V was cut back by 4 bases and J by 4 bases. CDR3 sequence (DNA): TGTGCCAGCAGTGGGGTAGCGGGAGTCACCGGGGAGCTGTTTTTT. Translating gives CASSGVAGVTGELFF.

V and J are TRBV2 and TRBJ1-2; no firm D call. Germline assignment: CDR1 SNHLY and CDR2 FYNNEI. Trimming pared 2 bases from V and 8 bases from J, leaving 18 bases between. This CDR3 region has 15 residues. In nucleotides, the CDR3 is TGTGCCAGCAGTGAATTCCGGACGGACTTGGAGGGCTACACCTTC. This codes for CASSEFRTDLEGYTF.

The chain carries TRBV14 and TRBJ1-6, with D unclear. The V gene lost 4 bases and the J gene lost 8 bases, with 15 bases spanning the gap. Looked up from germline, CDR1 is SGHDN and CDR2 is FVKESK. This CDR3 region has 15 residues. CDR3 nucleotide sequence: TGTGCCAGCAGCCTCCAGACTCACCCAGATTCACCCCTCCACTTT. Residues: CASSLQTHPDSPLHF. Using reference TRBV14 and TRBJ1-6 for the parts outside the CDR3, the full variable domain is EAGVTQFPSHSVIEKGQTVTLRCDPISGHDNLYWYRRVMGKEIKFLLHFVKESKQDESGMPNNRFLAERTGGTYSTLKVQPAELEDSGVYFCASSLQTHPDSPLHFGNGTRLTVT.

This chain connects TRBV29-1 to TRBJ1-1; D might be TRBD1 (6 bases). The CDR3 runs to 11 residues. V lost 4 bases and J lost 11, with 14 bases in between. Germline V gene lookup returns CDR1 SQVTM and CDR2 ANQGSEA. The DNA of the CDR3 is TGCAGCGTTGCAGGGGCCGGCGTGGCTTTCTTT. It is translated as CSVAGAGVAFF.

The J gene is TRBJ1-3, the V gene TRBV3-1 (or the pseudogene TRBV3-2); D gene uncertain. Trimming took off 2 bases at V and 1 base at J, with 6 bases between the two ends. This CDR3 region has 14 residues. CDR1 is LGHDT, CDR2 YNNKEL, per germline (reference sequence). As DNA, the CDR3 is TGTGCCAGCAGCCAAAAGAAATCTGGAAACACCATATATTTT. Translated: CASSQKKSGNTIYF.

J is TRBJ1-3 and V is TRBV19; 8 positions agree with TRBD1. The CDR3 has 15 residues. Germline CDR1 is LNHDA and CDR2 is SQIVND (reference sequence). Trimming at V came to 5 bases and at J to 0 bases, leaving 3 bases not matched to a gene. In nucleotides, the CDR3 is TGTGCCAGTAGTCCCAGGGGGCTCTCTGGAAACACCATATATTTT. It codes for CASSPRGLSGNTIYF. Combining the CDR3 with reference TRBV19 and TRBJ1-3 gives the whole variable domain DGGITQSPKYLFRKEGQNVTLSCEQNLNHDAMYWYRQDPGQGLRLIYYSQIVNDFQKGDIAEGYSVSREKKESFPLTVTSAQKNPTAFYLCASSPRGLSGNTIYFGEGSWLTVV.

The chain is built from TRBV20-1 and TRBJ2-2; 10 bases are shared with TRBD2. The CDR3 runs 17 residues. CDR1 and CDR2 (germline): DFQATT, SNEGSKA (reference sequence). After removal of 3 bases from V and 6 bases from J, the junction contained 13 bases not matched to a gene. CDR3 sequence reads: CSASPLGAGGPAGELFF. The CDR3 coding sequence is TGCAGTGCTAGTCCCCTCGGAGCGGGGGGGCCCGCCGGGGAGCTGTTTTTT.

The chain is built from TRBV28 and TRBJ1-2; 9 bases are a match to TRBD1. The CDR3 loop spans 14 amino acids. Germline V gene sequence: CDR1 MDHEN, CDR2 SYDVKM. The V and J ends lost 6 bases and 4 bases, in that order; junction bases with no gene match: 6. The CDR3 coding sequence is TGTGCCAGCAGCCGTACAGGGGGCGGCTATGGCTACACCTTC. Its protein is CASSRTGGGYGYTF.

This clone occurred once. This chain links TRBV6-5 with TRBJ2-1; 8 nucleotides line up with TRBD2. This CDR3 comprises 15 residues. V shed 6 bases and J 6 bases; nucleotides not matched to a gene: 10. Germline CDR1 reads MNHEY; CDR2 reads SVGAGI. The CDR3 reads CASSSVAGTRNEQFF. CDR3 in DNA: TGTGCCAGCAGCTCGGTAGCGGGAACCCGCAATGAGCAGTTCTTC.

The V and J genes are TRBV18 and TRBJ1-2; 7 nucleotides align to TRBD1. V trimming: 4 bases; J trimming: 8 bases; junction bases outside the gene matches: 7. Germline lookup yields CDR1 KGHSH and CDR2 LQKENI. This CDR3 spans 13 amino acids. The CDR3 sequence: CASSLGTAAGYTF. CDR3 bases: TGTGCCAGCTCACTCGGGACAGCCGCCGGCTACACCTTC. Full variable domain (remainder filled in from reference TRBV18 and TRBJ1-2): NAGVMQNPRHLVRRRGQEARLRCSPMKGHSHVYWYRQLPEEGLKFMVYLQKENIIDESGMPKERFSAEFPKEGPSILRIQQVVRGDSAAYFCASSLGTAAGYTFGSGTRLTVV.

The chain joins TRBV11-1 to TRBJ2-7; D is uncertain. Germline CDR1 and CDR2: SGHAT and FQDESV (reference sequence). CDR3 length: 14 residues. V lost 1 base, J lost 0 bases, and 7 bases lay in between. For the CDR3, the DNA is TGTGCCAGCAGCTTAGGGGATCTCTCCTACGAGCAGTACTTC. This encodes CASSLGDLSYEQYF.

The chain recombines TRBV19 with TRBJ2-1; TRBD2 aligns across 8 bases. The CDR3 covers 17 residues. V lost 2 bases, J lost 7 bases, and 13 bases stayed unmatched. In germline, CDR1 is LNHDA, CDR2 SQIVND (reference sequence). CDR3 protein: CASSILGSGTPGNEQFF. CDR3 in DNA: TGTGCCAGTAGTATACTCGGTAGCGGGACTCCGGGGAATGAGCAGTTCTTC.

This chain uses TRBV7-4 with TRBJ2-7; D is unclear. The CDR3 is made up of 14 amino acids. V was pared by 1 base and J by 7 bases, with 14 bases between. From germline, CDR1 is SGHVT and CDR2 SQSDAQ. CDR3 DNA: TGTGCCAGCAGCTTAGGGCTAGTTCCTTGGGAGCAGTACTTC. Its protein product is CASSLGLVPWEQYF.

This rearrangement joins TRBV25-1 to TRBJ1-2; maybe TRBD1 (5 bases). The CDR3 has 15 residues. Trimming took 5 bases from V and 7 from J, leaving 20 bases between them. CDR1 MGHDK and CDR2 SYGVNS come from the germline V gene. The CDR3 coding sequence is TGTGCCAGCAGTTACCAGGGTCGAAGGTCGGGTGGCTACACCTTC. Encoded protein: CASSYQGRRSGGYTF.

The rearrangement uses TRBV4-2 and TRBJ2-1; 8 bases match TRBD2. The CDR3 contains 13 residues. The V segment lost 5 bases and the J segment 9 bases; nucleotides outside the gene matches: 6. Per germline, CDR1 LGHNA and CDR2 YNFKEQ. The CDR3 reads CASSKPGGIEQFF. The CDR3 DNA reads TGTGCCAGCAGCAAGCCGGGAGGGATTGAGCAGTTCTTC.

Here the CDR3 DNA reads TGTGCCAGCTCACCACCGGGTATAGGGCGGTCTGAGGATACGCAGTATTTT. This codes for CASSPPGIGRSEDTQYF. This rearrangement joins TRBV18 to TRBJ2-3; D not certain. Germline values: CDR1 KGHSH, CDR2 LQKENI. The CDR3 loop spans 17 amino acids. Trimming removed 0 bases at V and 6 bases at J, with 19 bases between.

The rearrangement joins TRBV14 to TRBJ2-7; D not certain. V was pared by 3 bases and J by 7 bases, with 13 bases between. Looked up from germline, CDR1 is SGHDN and CDR2 is FVKESK. CDR3 size: 13 residues. CDR3 in DNA: TGTGCCAGCAGCCATCAAGATTTGCGGGAGCAGTACTTC. Protein: CASSHQDLREQYF.

The gene calls are TRBV3-1 (or the pseudogene TRBV3-2) and TRBJ1-2; 7 bases line up with TRBD1. The CDR3 spans 16 residues. Germline CDR1 LGHDT, CDR2 YNNKEL (reference sequence). With 3 bases clipped from V and 2 bases from J, the junction kept 9 bases outside the gene matches. The CDR3: CASSHQTGLANYGYTF. The DNA of the CDR3 is TGTGCCAGCAGCCACCAGACAGGGTTAGCCAACTATGGCTACACCTTC.

The chain is built from TRBV2 and TRBJ2-1; possible D gene TRBD1, 7 bases. In germline, CDR1 is SNHLY, CDR2 FYNNEI. The ends were cut back, 9 bases at V and 0 bases at J, with 21 bases in the middle. The CDR3 is made up of 17 amino acids. Here the CDR3 DNA reads TGTGCCAGAAGAGGGGGCCTAGGGGGGAGCTCCTACAATGAGCAGTTCTTC. Encoded protein: CARRGGLGGSSYNEQFF.

The V and J genes are TRBV9 and TRBJ2-3; no reliable D call. V lost 1 base, J lost 0 bases, and 12 bases lay in between. Germline V gene lookup returns CDR1 SGDLS and CDR2 YYNGEE. CDR3 length equals 16 residues. In nucleotides, the CDR3 is TGTGCCAGCAGCGTAATGTCCCGGGCGAGCACAGATACGCAGTATTTT. As protein: CASSVMSRASTDTQYF.